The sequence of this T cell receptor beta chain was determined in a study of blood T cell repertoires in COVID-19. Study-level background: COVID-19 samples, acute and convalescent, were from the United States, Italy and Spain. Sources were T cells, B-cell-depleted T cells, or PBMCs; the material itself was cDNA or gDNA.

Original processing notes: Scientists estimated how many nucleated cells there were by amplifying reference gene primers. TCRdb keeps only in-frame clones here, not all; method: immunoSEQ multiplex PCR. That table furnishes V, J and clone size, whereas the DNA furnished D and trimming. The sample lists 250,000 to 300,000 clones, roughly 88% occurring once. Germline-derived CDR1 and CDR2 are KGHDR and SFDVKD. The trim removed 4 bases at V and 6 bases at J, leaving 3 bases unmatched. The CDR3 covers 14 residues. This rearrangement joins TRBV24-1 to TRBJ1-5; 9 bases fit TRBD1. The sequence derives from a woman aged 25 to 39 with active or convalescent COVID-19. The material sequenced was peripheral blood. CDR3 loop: CATSEGQGGQPQHF. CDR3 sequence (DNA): TGTGCCACCAGTGAGGGACAGGGTGGTCAGCCCCAGCATTTT.